A selection of T cell receptor beta chains follows, all from one sample in a study of Graves' ophthalmopathy and Graves' hyperthyroidism. TCRdb reanalysed the multiplex PCR reads using MiXCR and keeps one entry per CDR3 protein. The sample holds over a million distinct CDR3 sequences, 35% to 40% seen once. The material sequenced was peripheral blood or thyroid tissue (not recorded which). Receptor source: an adult man with Graves' hyperthyroidism. The CDR3 runs from the conserved cysteine through the conserved F or W. Fields, in order: V gene, J gene, D gene, clone size, CDR3 protein, CDR3 DNA. D genes are given only for firm matches. The listing skips clone size in some rows; elsewhere it reads once, few, many or a size class.

TRBV7-9,TRBJ2-5,-,many,CASTLARGRETQYF,TGTGCCAGCACACTGGCCAGGGGCAGGGAGACCCAGTACTTC
TRBV13,TRBJ1-1,-,few,CASSWRTENTEAFF,TGTGCCAGCAGCTGGCGGACAGAGAACACTGAAGCTTTCTTT
TRBV7-2,TRBJ1-2,-,many,CASSLSMYGYTF,TGTGCCAGCAGCTTGTCTATGTATGGCTACACCTTC
TRBV29-1,TRBJ2-7,-,many,CSVEGGIGGDHEQYF,TGCAGCGTTGAAGGGGGGATCGGAGGGGACCACGAGCAGTACTTC
TRBV20-1,TRBJ2-5,-,few,CSASTVQTQYF,TGCAGTGCTAGTACAGTACAGACCCAGTACTTC
TRBV5-4,TRBJ2-2,-,few,CASSSAQTNTGELFF,TGTGCCAGCAGCTCGGCACAGACGAACACCGGGGAGCTGTTTTTT
TRBV6-4,TRBJ2-5,-,-,CASSDSGGRETQYF,TGTGCCAGCAGTGACTCGGGGGGGCGTGAGACCCAGTACTTC
TRBV11-2,TRBJ1-2,-,many,CASSLEPFDYGYTF,TGTGCCAGCAGCTTAGAACCGTTCGACTATGGCTACACCTTC
TRBV20-1,TRBJ1-5,-,many,CSGGGTGDQPQHF,TGCAGTGGGGGCGGTACAGGAGATCAGCCCCAGCATTTT
TRBV4-1,TRBJ1-5,-,-,CASSQDIGGREPQHF,TGCGCCAGCAGCCAAGATATAGGGGGTCGGGAGCCCCAGCATTTT
TRBV20-1,TRBJ2-5,-,many,CSASGVFQETQYF,TGCAGTGCTAGCGGGGTATTTCAAGAGACCCAGTACTTC
TRBV20-1,TRBJ2-7,TRBD2,many,CSARDYLAGGTYEQYF,TGCAGTGCTAGAGATTATTTAGCGGGGGGGACCTACGAGCAGTACTTC
TRBV19,TRBJ2-5,-,many,CATGTVPIGLGTQYF,TGTGCCACCGGGACGGTCCCAATCGGGTTAGGGACCCAGTACTTC
TRBV2,TRBJ1-5,-,many,CASSVLQWGQDGGNQPQHF,TGTGCCAGCAGTGTTCTGCAGTGGGGTCAGGATGGAGGCAATCAGCCCCAGCATTTT
TRBV15,TRBJ2-7,TRBD2,-,CATSVATSGYEQYF,TGTGCCACCAGCGTTGCGACTAGCGGGTACGAGCAGTACTTC
TRBV19,TRBJ2-7,-,many,CASSISKSSYEQYF,TGTGCCAGTAGTATTTCCAAGAGCTCCTACGAGCAGTACTTC
TRBV11-2,TRBJ1-2,TRBD1,many,CASSIRTGGDGYTF,TGTGCCAGCAGCATCAGGACAGGGGGCGATGGCTACACCTTC
TRBV7-9,TRBJ2-7,TRBD2,many,CASSLDASGYSYEQYF,TGTGCCAGCAGCTTAGACGCTAGCGGCTACTCCTACGAGCAGTACTTC
TRBV7-8,TRBJ2-7,-,many,CASSLRIEYGSYEQYF,TGTGCCAGCAGCTTGCGAATAGAATACGGCTCCTACGAGCAGTACTTC
TRBV20-1,TRBJ1-1,-,many,CSARNRVLTEAFF,TGCAGTGCTAGAAACAGGGTTCTGACTGAAGCTTTCTTT
TRBV7-9,TRBJ2-7,-,-,CASSTWTDPYEQYF,TGTGCCAGCAGCACTTGGACGGATCCCTACGAGCAGTACTTC
TRBV29-1,TRBJ1-1,-,few,CSVEADTEAFF,TGCAGCGTTGAGGCGGACACTGAAGCTTTCTTT
TRBV7-9,TRBJ1-1,TRBD1,-,CASSFMGQGIAEAFF,TGTGCCAGCAGCTTCATGGGACAGGGGATCGCTGAAGCTTTCTTT
TRBV9,TRBJ2-5,-,-,CASSQDSTGLRYF,TGTGCCAGCAGCCAAGATTCGACGGGACTCCGCTACTTC
TRBV11-2,TRBJ1-5,-,-,CASSIMSRGKSNNQPQHF,TGTGCCAGCAGCATCATGTCACGAGGCAAGTCTAACAATCAGCCCCAGCATTTT
TRBV12-3/TRBV12-4,TRBJ1-1,TRBD1,-,CASSRNRDRVNTEAFF,TGTGCCAGCAGCCGAAACAGGGACAGGGTTAACACTGAAGCTTTCTTT
TRBV7-2,TRBJ1-5,-,many,CASSYDKGQPQHF,TGTGCCAGCAGCTATGACAAGGGCCAGCCCCAGCATTTT
TRBV12-3/TRBV12-4,TRBJ2-5,TRBD1,-,CASSLPGQGAQVQETQYF,TGTGCCAGCAGTCTTCCGGGACAGGGGGCGCAGGTCCAGGAGACCCAGTACTTC
TRBV7-9,TRBJ2-7,-,many,CASSRAASTYEQYF,TGTGCCAGCAGCCGCGCCGCAAGTACCTACGAGCAGTACTTC
TRBV19,TRBJ1-5,TRBD1,-,CAGGQGKSNQPQHF,TGTGCCGGAGGACAGGGGAAGAGCAATCAGCCCCAGCATTTT
TRBV9,TRBJ2-5,TRBD2,-,CASSQRDGLAKETQYF,TGTGCCAGCAGCCAAAGGGACGGACTAGCGAAAGAGACCCAGTACTTC
TRBV6-5,TRBJ2-6,TRBD1,-,CASSYTGTEAF,TGTGCCAGCAGTTACACCGGGACAGAAGCTTTC
TRBV7-8,TRBJ1-1,TRBD1,-,CASSTGDRVMAFF,TGTGCCAGCAGCACAGGGGACAGGGTGATGGCTTTCTTT
TRBV20-1,TRBJ1-3,-,many,CSARDHLGDSGNTIYF,TGCAGTGCTAGAGATCATCTGGGGGACTCTGGAAACACCATATATTTT
TRBV3-1,TRBJ2-2,-,few,CASSPKGDGELFF,TGTGCCAGCAGTCCCAAGGGCGACGGGGAGCTGTTTTTT
TRBV25-1,TRBJ2-7,-,many,CASSGGWGYRYEQYF,TGTGCCAGCAGTGGGGGGTGGGGTTATCGCTACGAGCAGTACTTC
TRBV19,TRBJ1-2,TRBD1,few,CASSIMGQGNYGYTF,TGTGCCAGTAGTATCATGGGACAGGGAAACTATGGCTACACCTTC
TRBV29-1,TRBJ1-1,TRBD1,-,CSVGEGASGNTEAFF,TGCAGCGTTGGGGAGGGGGCATCTGGAAACACCGAAGCTTTCTTT
TRBV24-1,TRBJ2-5,-,few,CATSDLRGAGETQYF,TGTGCCACCAGTGATTTAAGGGGGGCTGGGGAGACCCAGTACTTC
TRBV6-5,TRBJ1-6,TRBD1,-,CASSYSSWDRLTSSPLHF,TGTGCCAGCAGTTACTCGAGCTGGGACAGGCTAACAAGCTCACCCCTCCACTTT
TRBV12-3/TRBV12-4,TRBJ2-2,-,-,CASSPGTDDTGELFF,TGTGCCAGCAGTCCCGGGACGGATGACACCGGGGAGCTGTTTTTT
TRBV20-1,TRBJ2-7,TRBD1,-,CSASGTGGIYEQYF,TGCAGTGCCTCCGGAACAGGGGGAATCTACGAGCAGTACTTC
TRBV15,TRBJ2-7,-,many,CATSREGYEQYF,TGTGCCACCAGCAGAGAAGGTTACGAGCAGTACTTC